This T cell receptor beta chain appears in the sequencing data of a study of blood T cell repertoires in COVID-19. At the level of the study: Sites in the United States, Italy and Spain provided acute and convalescent COVID-19 samples. PBMCs, B-cell-depleted T cells, or T cells provided the cDNA or gDNA that made up the material.

Per the original data handling: Amplification with reference gene primers provided the estimates of nucleated cell counts. This table comes from immunoSEQ multiplex PCR, and its TCRdb copy is limited to in-frame clones, with some not included. V, J and clone size derive from that table, while D and trimming were established from the DNA sequence. The table records about 49,000 clones, roughly four fifths of them present only once. The sequencing input was peripheral blood. This clonotype was obtained from a woman aged 55-75 years with acute or convalescent COVID-19.

In nucleotides, the CDR3 is TGTGCCAGCAGCTCCATGCTAAGTAGCAATCAGCCCCAGCATTTT. This sequence encodes CASSSMLSSNQPQHF. V gene TRBV7-2 combines with J gene TRBJ1-5; D is undetermined. The CDR3 consists of 15 residues. Trimming took 4 bases from V and 0 from J, leaving 10 bases between them. The germline CDR1 and CDR2 sequences are SGHTA and FQGNSA.